Presented here are 32 T cell receptor beta chains from one specimen sequenced in a study of beta chain features in type 1 diabetes. Study-level points and caveats: The study found moderately but significantly shorter TCRB CDR3s in all four CD4+ subsets of Type 1 diabetes patients.

No antigen is known for these receptors. Expressed TCRB transcripts got sequenced, as all isolated RNA was reverse transcribed. Generated by immunoSEQ multiplex PCR, the TCRdb table keeps only in-frame clones and is missing some. The sample gives roughly 400,000 clones, around a tenth of which show up once; roughly 0.54% is in the top ten. Sequencing used central memory CD4+ T cells from blood. These receptors originate from a man younger than 45 with type 1 diabetes.

In its sample, this clone was seen a few times. V is TRBV30 and J is TRBJ2-1; perhaps TRBD2 as D (6 bases). Per the germline V gene, CDR1 is GTSNPN and CDR2 is SVGIG (reference sequence). V lost 5 bases to trimming and J lost 4 bases, with 18 bases between them. The CDR3 length is 15 residues. The CDR3 loop reads CAWVGSTGLYNEQFF. DNA for the CDR3: TGTGCCTGGGTAGGGAGTACGGGACTTTACAATGAGCAGTTCTTC. The full variable domain, with the rest looked up from reference TRBV30 and TRBJ2-1, is SQTIHQWPATLVQPVGSPLSLECTVEGTSNPNLYWYRQAAGRGLQLLFYSVGIGQISSEVPQNLSASRPQDRQFILSSKKLLLSDSGFYLCAWVGSTGLYNEQFFGPGTRLTVL.

The genes are TRBV29-1 and TRBJ1-1; D remains ambiguous. The V gene lost 7 bases and the J gene lost 5 bases, with 11 bases spanning the gap. Per the germline V gene, CDR1 is SQVTM and CDR2 is ANQGSEA. The CDR3 extends over 11 amino acids. The CDR3 is CSASGQTEAFF. For the CDR3, the DNA is TGCAGCGCCTCCGGGCAGACTGAAGCTTTCTTT.

V gene TRBV11-2 combines with J gene TRBJ1-1, with D uncertain. There are 14 residues in the CDR3. The ends were cut back, 5 bases at V and 1 base at J, with 11 bases in the middle. Per germline, CDR1 SGHAT and CDR2 FQNNGV. The CDR3 nucleotides are TGTGCCAGCAGCCGATGGACGGAGAACACTGAAGCTTTCTTT. It specifies CASSRWTENTEAFF.

This clone was seen a few times. The J gene is TRBJ1-3, the V gene TRBV12-5; D ambiguous. The germline gives CDR1 LGHNT, CDR2 FRNRAP. The CDR3 length is 12 residues. V was trimmed by 1 base and J by 9 bases, leaving 7 bases between them. Here the CDR3 reads CASGLGQSTIYF. DNA for the CDR3: TGTGCTAGTGGTTTGGGGCAAAGCACCATATATTTT.

The table lists this clone with a few counts. The V call is TRBV5-4, the J call TRBJ1-1, with a weak D call TRBD1 (6 bases). The CDR3 contains 14 residues. Germline V lookup: CDR1 SGHNT, CDR2 YYREEE (reference sequence). V lost 7 bases to trimming and J lost 4 bases, with 17 bases between them. This chain's CDR3 is CASGVQGPATEAFF. CDR3 sequence (DNA): TGTGCCAGCGGGGTCCAGGGGCCCGCCACTGAAGCTTTCTTT.

This clone showed up just a few times. The chain carries TRBV6-5 and TRBJ1-2, with D tentatively TRBD1 (6 bases). V dropped 8 bases and J dropped 4 bases, with 17 bases sitting between them. This CDR3 contains 14 residues. CDR1 MNHEY and CDR2 SVGAGI come from the germline V gene. The CDR3 DNA sequence: TGTGCCAGCCGGGGGACATCGGGCGGCTATGGCTACACCTTC. Translating it yields CASRGTSGGYGYTF.

This clone occurred a few times. The chain uses TRBV4-1 and TRBJ1-2; D is unclear. The CDR3 loop spans 17 amino acids. Germline CDR1 is MGHRA and CDR2 is YSYEKL. V was cut by 0 bases and J by 4 bases, with 18 bases left in between. The DNA of the CDR3 is TGCGCCAGCAGCCAAGATAACCGCCCCCCGGAGGCCTATGGCTACACCTTC. Protein: CASSQDNRPPEAYGYTF.

This clone was seen a few times. The V gene is TRBV7-8, the J gene TRBJ1-1, with D hard to call. CDR3 length: 14 residues. V lost 5 bases and J lost 6, with 16 bases in between. The germline V gene has CDR1 SGHVS and CDR2 FQNEAQ. CDR3 sequence: CASSPSSLGAEAFF. The CDR3 nucleotides are TGTGCCAGCAGCCCATCTTCGTTGGGTGCTGAAGCTTTCTTT.

This clone was observed a few times. The gene calls are TRBV19 and TRBJ1-5; TRBD1 might be the D (5 bases). Germline CDR1 reads LNHDA; CDR2 reads SQIVND (reference sequence). The CDR3 is 14 residues long. V dropped 6 bases and J dropped 6 bases, with 15 bases sitting between them. This CDR3 is CASRLDTGGQPQHF. The CDR3 coding sequence is TGTGCCAGTAGACTGGACACGGGAGGTCAGCCCCAGCATTTT. The variable domain in full, with the rest retrieved from reference TRBV19 and TRBJ1-5, is DGGITQSPKYLFRKEGQNVTLSCEQNLNHDAMYWYRQDPGQGLRLIYYSQIVNDFQKGDIAEGYSVSREKKESFPLTVTSAQKNPTAFYLCASRLDTGGQPQHFGDGTRLSIL.

This sequence joins TRBV5-1 and TRBJ2-5, with 7 bases fitting TRBD1. Germline loops: CDR1 SGHRS, CDR2 YFSETQ. The CDR3 has 14 amino acids. V shed 4 bases and J 5 bases; nucleotides not matched to a gene: 8. CDR3 in amino acids: CASSPRDRAETQYF. The CDR3, as DNA: TGCGCCAGCAGCCCCCGGGACAGAGCGGAGACCCAGTACTTC. Supplemented by reference TRBV5-1 and TRBJ2-5, the full variable domain reads KAGVTQTPRYLIKTRGQQVTLSCSPISGHRSVSWYQQTPGQGLQFLFEYFSETQRNKGNFPGRFSGRQFSNSRSEMNVSTLELGDSALYLCASSPRDRAETQYFGPGTRLLVL.

This clone showed up just a few times. The chain joins TRBV6-1 to TRBJ1-2; D ambiguous. With 8 bases removed from V and 0 bases from J, the gap between germline ends came to 13 bases. CDR1 is MNHNS and CDR2 is SASEGT in the germline V gene. The CDR3 extends over 14 amino acids. The CDR3 sequence: CASVIGPANYGYTF. CDR3 coding DNA: TGTGCCAGCGTTATTGGCCCCGCTAACTATGGCTACACCTTC.

This clone was detected only once. The chain is built from TRBV7-3 and TRBJ1-2; 7 nucleotides align to TRBD1. V was clipped by 2 bases and J by 6 bases; unmatched bases: 6. CDR1 SGHTA and CDR2 FQGTGA come from the germline V gene. The CDR3 has 14 residues. The chain's CDR3 is CASSLVLGTDGYTF. The CDR3 region has the DNA TGTGCCAGCAGCTTAGTGTTAGGGACAGATGGCTACACCTTC.

This clone was seen ten or more times. The rearrangement joins TRBV4-2 to TRBJ2-1; D might be TRBD2 (6 bases). The CDR3 sequence is 14 residues long. Per the germline V gene, CDR1 is LGHNA and CDR2 is YNFKEQ. Trimming cost V 3 bases and J 7 bases, with 13 bases left between them. CDR3 in amino acids: CASSQGGDRNEQFF. In DNA, the CDR3 is TGTGCCAGCAGCCAGGGGGGAGACAGAAATGAGCAGTTCTTC.

This clone occurred a few times. V is TRBV6-6 and J is TRBJ1-1, with 10 bases matching TRBD1. The germline CDR1 and CDR2 sequences are MNHNY and SVGAGI (reference sequence). CDR3 length equals 14 residues. V was clipped by 5 bases and J by 5 bases; unmatched bases: 5. The CDR3 bases are TGTGCCAGCAGTGTAGGACAGGGGGGGACTGAAGCTTTCTTT. Its protein is CASSVGQGGTEAFF.

The CDR3 reads CASSETSGRNEQFF. The DNA for the CDR3 is TGTGCCAGCAGCGAGACTAGCGGGAGAAATGAGCAGTTCTTC. V is TRBV7-9 and J is TRBJ2-1, with 12 bases fitting TRBD2. This CDR3 has 14 residues. Looked up from germline, CDR1 is SEHNR and CDR2 is FQNEAQ (reference sequence). J lost 7 bases, V lost 5 bases, and 3 bases had no gene match.

Only a few counts were recorded for this clone. CDR3 DNA: TGTGCCAGCAGACCGGACGGTAACTATGGCTACACCTTC. Amino acids: CASRPDGNYGYTF. The chain combines TRBV28 with TRBJ1-2; D is ambiguous. This CDR3 spans 13 amino acids. The germline V gene has CDR1 MDHEN and CDR2 SYDVKM. The V end lost 6 bases, the J end lost 1 base, and 9 bases lay between the germline ends.

This clone turned up a few times. The chain carries TRBV5-4 and TRBJ2-6; no firm D call. The CDR3 has 15 amino acids. Trimming took 1 base from V and 1 from J, leaving 6 bases between them. The germline gives CDR1 SGHNT, CDR2 YYREEE (reference sequence). DNA of the CDR3: TGTGCCAGCAGCTTGTTGGGGTCTGGGGCCAACGTCCTGACTTTC. Encoded protein: CASSLLGSGANVLTF.

A few counts support this clone. This chain links TRBV21-1 with TRBJ1-1; the listed D gene, TRBD1, was not tested against the DNA. TRBV21-1 is designated a pseudogene. The CDR3 is 14 amino acids. The CDR3 sequence: CASRTQGSGTEAFF. The CDR3 DNA reads as TGTGCCAGCAGGACACAGGGGTCAGGCACTGAAGCTTTCTTT.

For the CDR3, the DNA is TGTGCCAGCAGCACCCGCCGGGGGGGGGCGTATGGCTACACCTTC. This translates into CASSTRRGGAYGYTF. This chain links TRBV11-2 with TRBJ1-2; a weak D match, TRBD1 (6 bases). Trimming took 5 bases from V and 5 from J, leaving 18 bases between them. Per the germline V gene, CDR1 is SGHAT and CDR2 is FQNNGV. The CDR3 length is 15 residues.

The chain has TRBV18 and TRBJ2-1, with D tentatively TRBD2 (5 bases). CDR3 size: 12 residues. Germline V gives CDR1 KGHSH, CDR2 LQKENI. Trimming stripped 2 bases from V and 12 bases from J, with 11 bases between. The DNA for the CDR3 is TGTGCCAGCTCACCAATCGCGGGCGTGCAGTTCTTC. It yields the protein CASSPIAGVQFF.

This clone was observed a single time. V and J are TRBV27 and TRBJ2-3; possible D gene TRBD2, 6 bases. V was shortened by 3 bases and J by 5 bases, with 18 bases between the two germline ends. The CDR3 runs 16 residues. Germline V gives CDR1 MNHEY, CDR2 SMNVEV (reference sequence). The CDR3 DNA reads TGTGCCAGCAGTTTTCGCCCTAACCTAGCGCTAGATACGCAGTATTTT. As protein: CASSFRPNLALDTQYF.

The chain recombines TRBV11-1 with TRBJ2-5; D unclear. V lost 3 bases to trimming and J lost 1 base, with 6 bases between them. This CDR3 region has 13 residues. Germline CDR1 and CDR2: SGHAT and FQDESV (reference sequence). CDR3 sequence (DNA): TGTGCCAGCAGCTTCTCGTCCCAAGAGACCCAGTACTTC. It translates to CASSFSSQETQYF.

This clone has at least ten counts. The J gene is TRBJ1-2, the V gene TRBV19; D gene ambiguous. Germline CDR1 and CDR2: LNHDA and SQIVND (reference sequence). V dropped 7 bases and J dropped 0 bases, with 9 bases sitting between them. This CDR3 has 13 amino acids. Here the CDR3 DNA reads TGTGCCAGTAAGGGCACCTCTAACTATGGCTACACCTTC. It encodes CASKGTSNYGYTF.

This clone was detected only a few times. V is TRBV4-1 and J is TRBJ1-5; 7 bases map to TRBD1. V lost 3 bases, J lost 8 bases, and 10 bases stayed unmatched. The CDR3 totals 15 residues. Germline lookup yields CDR1 MGHRA and CDR2 YSYEKL. This chain's CDR3 is CASSQRHRGEEPQHF. The DNA of the CDR3 is TGCGCCAGCAGCCAGAGACACAGGGGCGAGGAGCCCCAGCATTTT.

This clone showed up just a few times. A read error may produce the germline difference seen at one junction end. This sequence joins TRBV11-3 and TRBJ2-2; 7 positions agree with TRBD1. The germline V gene has CDR1 SGHNT and CDR2 YENEEA. The CDR3 loop spans 13 amino acids. CDR3 region: CASSLDRAGELFF. CDR3 DNA sequence: TGTGCCAGCAGCCTAGACAGGGCCGGGGAGCTGTTTTTT.

In its sample, this clone was seen a few times. V is TRBV27 and J is TRBJ2-5; perhaps TRBD1 as D (5 bases). V lost 7 bases and J lost 0, with 15 bases in between. Germline CDR1 and CDR2: MNHEY and SMNVEV (reference sequence). This CDR3 is 15 amino acids long. The CDR3 loop is CASTPWGGNQETQYF. Written as DNA, the CDR3 is TGTGCCAGCACCCCCTGGGGCGGAAACCAAGAGACCCAGTACTTC.

The chain carries TRBV6-5 and TRBJ2-5; D is undetermined. V was trimmed by 6 bases and J by 9 bases, leaving 20 bases between them. CDR3 size: 14 residues. Looked up from germline, CDR1 is MNHEY and CDR2 is SVGAGI. The CDR3 reads CASSPWTTKVAQYF. CDR3 DNA: TGTGCCAGCAGCCCTTGGACGACGAAAGTCGCCCAGTACTTC.

This clone has just a few counts. Within the sample, other DNA sequences also encode this same CDR3. The chain links TRBV7-2 to TRBJ2-7; D not certain. V lost 5 bases, J lost 7 bases, and 12 bases lay in between. This CDR3 region has 12 residues. Germline V lookup: CDR1 SGHTA, CDR2 FQGNSA. The CDR3 protein is CASSLLGREQYF. Written as DNA, the CDR3 is TGTGCCAGCAGCCTCCTAGGGCGGGAGCAGTACTTC.

V usage is TRBV29-1 and J usage is TRBJ2-7; weak D call: TRBD2 (6 bases). The CDR3 extends over 13 amino acids. Germline CDR1 SQVTM, CDR2 ANQGSEA. The V and J ends lost 6 bases and 5 bases respectively, with 17 bases between them. In DNA form, the CDR3 reads TGCAGCGTAGACCGGGGGAAGAGGAACGAGCAGTACTTC. It specifies CSVDRGKRNEQYF.

This clone was counted a few times. The chain uses TRBV4-2 and TRBJ1-2; 9 bases align to TRBD1. V was pared by 5 bases and J by 2 bases, with 6 bases of the junction left unmatched. Per the germline V gene, CDR1 is LGHNA and CDR2 is YNFKEQ. The CDR3 extends over 15 amino acids. CDR3 sequence reads: CASSTGQGWNYGYTF. The CDR3 coding sequence is TGTGCCAGCAGCACTGGACAGGGGTGGAACTATGGCTACACCTTC.

The genes are TRBV4-3 and TRBJ1-1; D might be TRBD1 (5 bases). From germline, CDR1 is LGHNA and CDR2 YSLEER. CDR3 size: 16 residues. Trimming shortened V by 1 base and J by 0 bases, and 12 bases separated the two germline ends. The CDR3 coding sequence is TGCGCCAGCAGCCAAGGACAGCACCTTATGAACACTGAAGCTTTCTTT. Translation: CASSQGQHLMNTEAFF.

This chain links TRBV7-2 with TRBJ2-3; TRBD1 might be the D (6 bases). CDR1 SGHTA and CDR2 FQGNSA come from the germline V gene. The V gene lost 6 bases and the J gene lost 1 base, with 8 bases spanning the gap. The CDR3 extends over 13 amino acids. CDR3 bases: TGTGCCAGCAGGGGGGCGGGCACAGATACGCAGTATTTT. Encoded protein: CASRGAGTDTQYF.